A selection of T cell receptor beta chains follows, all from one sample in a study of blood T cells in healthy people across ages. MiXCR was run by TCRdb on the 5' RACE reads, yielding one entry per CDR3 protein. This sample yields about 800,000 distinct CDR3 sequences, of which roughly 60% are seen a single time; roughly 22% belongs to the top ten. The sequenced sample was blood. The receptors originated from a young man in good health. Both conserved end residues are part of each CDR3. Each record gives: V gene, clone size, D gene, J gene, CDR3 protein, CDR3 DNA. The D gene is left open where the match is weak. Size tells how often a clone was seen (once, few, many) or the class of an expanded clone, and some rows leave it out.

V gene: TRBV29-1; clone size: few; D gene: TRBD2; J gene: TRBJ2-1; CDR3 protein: CSGAGGLAAPYNEQFF; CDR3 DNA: TGCAGCGGGGCGGGGGGACTAGCGGCTCCCTACAATGAGCAGTTCTTC
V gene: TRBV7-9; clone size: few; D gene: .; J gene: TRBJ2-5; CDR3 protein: CASRRTDRLQETQYF; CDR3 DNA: TGTGCCAGCAGACGCACCGACCGATTACAAGAGACCCAGTACTTC
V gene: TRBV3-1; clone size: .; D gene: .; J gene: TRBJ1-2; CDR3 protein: CASSQEGEWDYGYTF; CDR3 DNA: TGTGCCAGCAGCCAAGAGGGCGAATGGGACTATGGCTACACCTTC
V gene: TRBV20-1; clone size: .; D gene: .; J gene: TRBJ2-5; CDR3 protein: CSARDYTQGETQYF; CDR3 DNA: TGCAGTGCTAGAGATTACACTCAAGGGGAGACCCAGTACTTC
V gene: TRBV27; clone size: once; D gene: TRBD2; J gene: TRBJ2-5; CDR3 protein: CASSPIPPTSVTQETQYF; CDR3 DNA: TGTGCCAGCAGTCCAATACCGCCGACTAGCGTTACACAAGAGACCCAGTACTTC
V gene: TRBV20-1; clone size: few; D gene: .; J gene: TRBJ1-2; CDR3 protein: CSARARTEANYGYTF; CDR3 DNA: TGCAGTGCTAGAGCCCGGACAGAAGCTAACTATGGCTACACCTTC
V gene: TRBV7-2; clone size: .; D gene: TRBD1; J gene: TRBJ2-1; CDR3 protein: CASSRNYRGDEQFF; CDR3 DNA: TGTGCCAGCAGCCGAAACTACAGGGGAGATGAGCAGTTCTTC
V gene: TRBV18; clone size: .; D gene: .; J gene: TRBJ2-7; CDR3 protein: CASSLQGPPYEQYF; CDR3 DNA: TGTGCCAGCTCACTGCAGGGGCCACCCTACGAGCAGTACTTC
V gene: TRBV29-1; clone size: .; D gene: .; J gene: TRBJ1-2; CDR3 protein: CSGGPHKGGYTF; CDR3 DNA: TGCAGCGGGGGCCCCCATAAGGGTGGCTACACCTTC
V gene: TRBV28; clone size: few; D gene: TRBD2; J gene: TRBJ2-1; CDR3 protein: CASNGGSVYNEQFF; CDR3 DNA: TGTGCCAGCAACGGCGGGAGTGTTTACAATGAGCAGTTCTTC
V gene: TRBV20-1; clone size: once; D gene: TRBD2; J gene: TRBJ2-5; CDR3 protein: CSAPRLAGAQETQYF; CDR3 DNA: TGCAGTGCCCCAAGACTAGCGGGGGCCCAAGAGACCCAGTACTTC
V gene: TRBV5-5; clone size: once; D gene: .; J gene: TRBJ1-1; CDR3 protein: CASSPIGGTGTEAFF; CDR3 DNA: TGTGCCAGCAGCCCTATCGGGGGAACGGGCACTGAAGCTTTCTTT
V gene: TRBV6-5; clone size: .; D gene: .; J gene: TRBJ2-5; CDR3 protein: CASSYQAGERETQYF; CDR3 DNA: TGTGCCAGCAGTTACCAGGCAGGCGAACGAGAGACCCAGTACTTC
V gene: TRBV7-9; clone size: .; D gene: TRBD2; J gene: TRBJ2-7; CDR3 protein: CASSLGTSVYSYEQYF; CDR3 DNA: TGTGCCAGCAGCTTAGGGACTAGCGTATATTCCTACGAGCAGTACTTC
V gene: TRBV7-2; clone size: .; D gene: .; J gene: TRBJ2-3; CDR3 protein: CASSLGPKPDTQYF; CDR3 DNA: TGTGCCAGCAGCTTGGGACCAAAGCCAGATACGCAGTATTTT
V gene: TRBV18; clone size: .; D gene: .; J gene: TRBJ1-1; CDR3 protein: CASSLFSGFVGTEAFF; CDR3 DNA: TGTGCCAGCTCACTCTTTTCAGGGTTTGTTGGCACTGAAGCTTTCTTT
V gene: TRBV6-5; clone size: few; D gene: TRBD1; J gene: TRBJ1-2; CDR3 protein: CASNRDRGTYGYTF; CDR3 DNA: TGTGCCAGCAACCGGGACAGGGGGACCTATGGCTACACCTTC